A single sample is the source of the 17 T cell receptor beta chains below, sequenced in a study of cytotoxic CD8 clonotypes in ibrutinib-treated CLL. The repertoire was sequenced with immunoSEQ multiplex PCR; TCRdb's copy has only in-frame clones and lacks some. The sample lists some 200,000 clones, around 72% occurring once. Material: PBMCs, obtained after 24 months of ibrutinib treatment. All receptors derive from a human donor with chronic lymphocytic leukemia.

In this sample, this clone turned up a few times. The chain recombines TRBV21-1 with TRBJ2-2; TRBD1, the table's D call, was not compared with the DNA. TRBV21-1 is a pseudogene. CDR3 length equals 14 residues. DNA for the CDR3: TGTGCCACGGGGGACAGGGGAACGACCGGGGAGCTGTTTTTT. Residues: CATGDRGTTGELFF.

In this sample, this clone turned up once. This rearrangement joins TRBV28 to TRBJ1-2; 7 nucleotides match TRBD1. There are 14 residues in the CDR3. CDR1 and CDR2 (germline): MDHEN, SYDVKM. V shed 2 bases, J shed 4 bases, and the junction held 4 bases outside the gene matches. CDR3 nucleotides: TGTGCCAGCAGTTTAGCGACAGGGTCCTATGGCTACACCTTC. It is translated as CASSLATGSYGYTF.

A remark on this clone: Other nucleotide sequences from this sample produce the same CDR3. The chain links TRBV4-3 to TRBJ2-1, with D unresolved. Per germline, CDR1 LGHNA and CDR2 YSLEER. V was clipped by 1 base and J by 0 bases, with 4 bases between them. This CDR3 spans 14 amino acids. The CDR3 loop reads CASSQGDSYNEQFF. In DNA, the CDR3 is TGCGCCAGCAGCCAAGGGGACTCCTACAATGAGCAGTTCTTC.

The rearrangement links TRBV2 to TRBJ2-6; TRBD1 might be the D (5 bases). Germline CDR1 and CDR2: SNHLY and FYNNEI. The V gene lost 6 bases and the J gene lost 3 bases, with 15 bases spanning the gap. CDR3 length: 16 amino acids. Written as DNA, the CDR3 is TGTGCCAGCAGAAAATTAGGGGATTTTGGGGCCAACGTCCTGACTTTC. Amino acids: CASRKLGDFGANVLTF.

This clone was counted between two and nine times. The chain links TRBV9 to TRBJ2-3; possibly TRBD2 for D (6 bases). Germline loops: CDR1 SGDLS, CDR2 YYNGEE. V gave up 6 bases and J gave up 6 bases, with 17 bases separating them. CDR3 length: 14 amino acids. The CDR3 sequence: CASNLGGLADTQYF. The CDR3 bases are TGTGCCAGCAACCTGGGGGGTTTAGCGGATACGCAGTATTTT.

This chain links TRBV9 with TRBJ2-7; D tentatively reads TRBD1 or TRBD2 (5 bases each). Deletions cut 2 bases from V and 4 bases from J, with 16 bases between. This CDR3 has 15 residues. Germline V gene lookup returns CDR1 SGDLS and CDR2 YYNGEE. Here the CDR3 DNA reads TGTGCCAGCAGCGTCAGTCTGGGGACGGAGTACGAGCAGTACTTC. This encodes CASSVSLGTEYEQYF. Full variable domain (missing parts from reference TRBV9 and TRBJ2-7): DSGVTQTPKHLITATGQRVTLRCSPRSGDLSVYWYQQSLDQGLQFLIQYYNGEERAKGNILERFSAQQFPDLHSELNLSSLELGDSALYFCASSVSLGTEYEQYFGPGTRLTVT.

The gene calls are TRBV30 and TRBJ1-1; D is possibly TRBD1 (5 bases). The ends were cut back, 2 bases at V and 0 bases at J, with 10 bases in the middle. The germline CDR1 and CDR2 sequences are GTSNPN and SVGIG (reference sequence). The CDR3 contains 14 residues. As DNA, the CDR3 is TGTGCCTGGAGTCGGGGCAACATGAACACTGAAGCTTTCTTT. It codes for CAWSRGNMNTEAFF.

V is TRBV5-4 and J is TRBJ2-1; 9 bases are shared with TRBD2. The J segment lost 9 bases and the V segment lost 0 bases, leaving 13 bases of the junction unmatched. The CDR3 is 17 amino acids. Germline CDR1 reads SGHNT; CDR2 reads YYREEE (reference sequence). CDR3 residues: CASSLALLAGVRVEQFF. DNA of the CDR3: TGTGCCAGCAGCTTGGCCTTGTTAGCGGGAGTAAGGGTTGAGCAGTTCTTC.

Only a few counts were recorded for this clone. This rearrangement joins TRBV9 to TRBJ2-3; 7 nucleotides match TRBD2. This CDR3 is 15 amino acids long. V shed 7 bases, J shed 0 bases, and the junction held 8 bases outside the gene matches. The V gene's germline CDR1 is SGDLS and CDR2 YYNGEE. CDR3 DNA sequence: TGTGCCAGCGCTGGGGGTAGCGGGAGCACAGATACGCAGTATTTT. It specifies CASAGGSGSTDTQYF.

V and J are TRBV7-9 and TRBJ1-2; 7 bases fit TRBD1. CDR1 and CDR2 (germline): SEHNR, FQNEAQ (reference sequence). Losses at the gene ends were 6 bases for V and 4 bases for J; bases not matched to a gene: 14. The CDR3 extends over 16 amino acids. For the CDR3, the DNA is TGTGCCAGCAGTAACGGGAGGGACAGCCACTTCTATGGCTACACCTTC. Its translation is CASSNGRDSHFYGYTF. The whole variable domain, filled in from reference TRBV7-9 and TRBJ1-2, reads DTGVSQNPRHKITKRGQNVTFRCDPISEHNRLYWYRQTLGQGPEFLTYFQNEAQLEKSRLLSDRFSAERPKGSFSTLEIQRTEQGDSAMYLCASSNGRDSHFYGYTFGSGTRLTVV.

V gene TRBV5-1 combines with J gene TRBJ2-6; D unresolved. With 4 bases removed from V and 0 bases from J, the gap between germline ends came to 5 bases. Germline V gives CDR1 SGHRS, CDR2 YFSETQ. The CDR3 contains 14 residues. The CDR3 reads CASSPSSGANVLTF. The CDR3 nucleotides are TGCGCCAGCAGCCCGAGCTCTGGGGCCAACGTCCTGACTTTC.

The rearrangement uses TRBV5-1 and TRBJ2-7; 8 bases agree with TRBD1. J gave up 4 bases and V 4 bases, and 7 bases lay outside the gene matches. Germline V gene lookup returns CDR1 SGHRS and CDR2 YFSETQ. The CDR3 sequence is 14 residues long. The CDR3 DNA sequence: TGCGCCAGCAGCGCTGGACAGGGTTTTTACGAGCAGTACTTC. Its protein product is CASSAGQGFYEQYF.

This sequence joins TRBV13 and TRBJ2-3; D possibly corresponds to TRBD1 (6 bases). The germline V and J ends were trimmed by 4 bases and 7 bases, with 12 bases remaining between them. Germline lookup yields CDR1 PRHDT and CDR2 FYEKMQ (reference sequence). The CDR3 is made up of 13 amino acids. CDR3: CASSSTTGYTQYF. CDR3 nucleotide sequence: TGTGCCAGCAGCTCGACGACAGGTTATACGCAGTATTTT. The full variable domain, its missing parts supplied by reference TRBV13 and TRBJ2-3, is AAGVIQSPRHLIKEKRETATLKCYPIPRHDTVYWYQQGPGQDPQFLISFYEKMQSDKGSIPDRFSAQQFSDYHSELNMSSLELGDSALYFCASSSTTGYTQYFGPGTRLTVL.

This clone has only one observation. The chain carries TRBV30 and TRBJ2-5; TRBD2 aligns across 12 bases. This CDR3 spans 17 amino acids. Looked up from germline, CDR1 is GTSNPN and CDR2 is SVGIG (reference sequence). The ends lost 1 base at V and 4 bases at J; junction bases unmatched: 10. CDR3 DNA: TGTGCCTGGAGTGGGGGCTTTGTGACTAGCGGGAGAGAGACCCAGTACTTC. Its protein product is CAWSGGFVTSGRETQYF.

V usage is TRBV28 and J usage is TRBJ2-7; tentatively, D is TRBD1 (6 bases). Germline assignment: CDR1 MDHEN and CDR2 SYDVKM. V dropped 6 bases and J dropped 3 bases, with 18 bases sitting between them. The CDR3 contains 15 residues. The CDR3 here is CASSPTTGVIYEQYF. As DNA, the CDR3 is TGTGCCAGCAGCCCCACGACAGGAGTGATCTACGAGCAGTACTTC. Full variable domain (outside the CDR3, taken from reference TRBV28 and TRBJ2-7): DVKVTQSSRYLVKRTGEKVFLECVQDMDHENMFWYRQDPGLGLRLIYFSYDVKMKEKGDIPEGYSVSREKKERFSLILESASTNQTSMYLCASSPTTGVIYEQYFGPGTRLTVT.

The rearrangement uses TRBV27 and TRBJ2-7, with 9 bases fitting TRBD1. With 3 bases clipped from V and 2 bases from J, the junction kept 8 bases outside the gene matches. Germline-derived CDR1 and CDR2 are MNHEY and SMNVEV (reference sequence). The CDR3 spans 16 residues. The CDR3 DNA reads as TGTGCCAGCAGTTTTTCGGGACAGGGTAGAACCTACGAGCAGTACTTC. This sequence encodes CASSFSGQGRTYEQYF.

The V gene is TRBV6-1, the J gene TRBJ2-7; 7 bases match TRBD1. V shed 5 bases, J shed 0 bases, and the junction held 7 bases outside the gene matches. This CDR3 has 15 amino acids. Germline lookup yields CDR1 MNHNS and CDR2 SASEGT. The DNA for the CDR3 is TGTGCCAGCAGTATCCGGGACAGCTTCTCCTACGAGCAGTACTTC. Translated, it gives CASSIRDSFSYEQYF.